This TCR beta chain originates from a study of T cells in Graves' hyperthyroidism and ophthalmopathy. Looking at the study overall: Before treatment of any kind, peripheral blood was taken at initial diagnosis. Study-wide results and caveats: The blood repertoire included most of the expanded thyroid clonotypes above 0.001.

Amplification yielded TCR beta CDR3 regions, with RNA transcripts as the source. Researchers ran a first-round RT-PCR on the TCR CDR3 using the HTBI primer set. MiXCR, applied by TCRdb to the multiplex PCR reads, yields one record per CDR3 protein. The sample includes 640,000 or so distinct CDR3 sequences, approximately 14% seen only once; the top ten take approximately 4.3%. Germline CDR1 reads SGHRS; CDR2 reads YFSETQ. The CDR3 extends over 12 amino acids. Trimming took 0 bases from V and 11 from J, leaving 11 bases between them. This clonotype was detected many times. Its antigen is unknown. Investigators excluded patients with uncontrolled infection, other autoimmune disease, pregnancy or lactation. The authors obtained PBMCs from 7.5 to 10 ml of fresh peripheral blood.

The clonotype comes from a woman in her 40s with Graves' ophthalmopathy. The gene calls are TRBV5-1 and TRBJ1-1; tentative D call: TRBD1 (6 bases). Sequenced material: blood. In DNA, the CDR3 is TGCGCCAGCAGCTTGGGGCAGGGGCCCGCTTTCTTT. It encodes CASSLGQGPAFF. Complete variable domain (other parts from reference TRBV5-1 and TRBJ1-1): KAGVTQTPRYLIKTRGQQVTLSCSPISGHRSVSWYQQTPGQGLQFLFEYFSETQRNKGNFPGRFSGRQFSNSRSEMNVSTLELGDSALYLCASSLGQGPAFFGQGTRLTVV.